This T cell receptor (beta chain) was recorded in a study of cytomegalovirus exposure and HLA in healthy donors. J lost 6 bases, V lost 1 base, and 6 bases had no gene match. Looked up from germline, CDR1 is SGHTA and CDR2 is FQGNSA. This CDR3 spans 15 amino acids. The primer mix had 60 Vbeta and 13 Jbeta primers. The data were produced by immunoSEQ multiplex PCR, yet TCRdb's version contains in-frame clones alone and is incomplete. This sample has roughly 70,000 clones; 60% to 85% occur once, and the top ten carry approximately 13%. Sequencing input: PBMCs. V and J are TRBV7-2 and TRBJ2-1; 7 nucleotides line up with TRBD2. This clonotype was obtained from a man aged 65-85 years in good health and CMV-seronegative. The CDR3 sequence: CASSLGAGVANEQFF. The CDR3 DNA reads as TGTGCCAGCAGCTTAGGCGCGGGAGTGGCCAATGAGCAGTTCTTC.